These T cell receptor beta chains were read from a single sample in a study of T cell responses to AZD1222 COVID-19 vaccine. The assay was immunoSEQ multiplex PCR, and TCRdb's table has in-frame clones only and misses some. The sample lists some 94,000 clones, 89% occurring once. The sample in question was peripheral blood, obtained 28 days after the second AZD1222 dose. The receptors originated from an adult who received the AZD1222 COVID-19 vaccine. CDR3s include the opening cysteine and the closing phenylalanine or tryptophan. D genes are given only for firm matches. Not all rows give a size; the values are once, few, many and, for expanded clones, a class.

v_call,j_call,clone_size,d_call,cdr3_nt,cdr3_aa
TRBV5-1,TRBJ2-2,-,-,TGCGCCAGCAGCCGAGGGACGGCAACACCGGGGGAGCTGTTTTTT,CASSRGTATPGELFF
TRBV12-3/TRBV12-4,TRBJ2-5,-,TRBD2,TGTGCCAGCAGTTCGGGACTATGGGAGACCCAGTACTTC,CASSSGLWETQYF
TRBV19,TRBJ2-2,-,-,TGTGCCAGTAGTATGTCGACTAGTTCCGGGGAGCTGTTTTTT,CASSMSTSSGELFF
TRBV5-1,TRBJ2-5,-,-,TGCGCCAGCAGCTTTCGTTCAGACAGGGGAGGGGAGACCCAGTACTTC,CASSFRSDRGGETQYF
TRBV18,TRBJ2-1,once,TRBD2,TGTGCCAGCTCCTTAAGACTGATCACTAGCGGGGGGCCTCGCACCTACAATGAGCAGTTCTTC,CASSLRLITSGGPRTYNEQFF
TRBV19,TRBJ2-7,-,TRBD1,TGTGCCAGTACCAAAGAAGGGGACAGCCCTGACTCCTACGAGCAGTACTTC,CASTKEGDSPDSYEQYF
TRBV5-6,TRBJ2-2,-,-,TGTGCCAGCACCGGGGGGACAGCGCTTTTAGCAAGCCCCACCGGGGAGCTGTTTTTT,CASTGGTALLASPTGELFF
TRBV7-2,TRBJ1-6,-,TRBD1,TGTGCCAGCAGCTTCGTCGCAGGGGGCACCTTCAATTCACCCCTCCACTTT,CASSFVAGGTFNSPLHF
TRBV4-2,TRBJ2-3,-,-,TGTGCCAGCAGCCAAGATGGGGCCCTACGTGTGGATACGCAGTATTTT,CASSQDGALRVDTQYF
TRBV4-3,TRBJ1-6,-,TRBD1,TGCGCCAGCAGCCAGTTAGCGGGACAGGGCAATAATTCACCCCTCCACTTT,CASSQLAGQGNNSPLHF